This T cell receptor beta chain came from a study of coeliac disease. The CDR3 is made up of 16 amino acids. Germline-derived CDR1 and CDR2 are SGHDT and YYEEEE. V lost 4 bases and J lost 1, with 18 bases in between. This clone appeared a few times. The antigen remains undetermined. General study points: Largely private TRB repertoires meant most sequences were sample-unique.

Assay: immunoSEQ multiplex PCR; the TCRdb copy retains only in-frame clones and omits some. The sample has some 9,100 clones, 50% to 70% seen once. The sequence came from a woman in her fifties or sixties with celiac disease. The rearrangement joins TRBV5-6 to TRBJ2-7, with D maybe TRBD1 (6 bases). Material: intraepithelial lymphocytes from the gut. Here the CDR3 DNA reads TGTGCCAGCAGCCGAAACCGGCACAGGGCGTCCTACGAGCAGTACTTC. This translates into CASSRNRHRASYEQYF.